The sequence of this T cell receptor (beta chain) was determined in a study of blood T cell repertoires in COVID-19. V was shortened by 3 bases and J by 5 bases, with 8 bases between the two germline ends. Germline V lookup: CDR1 KGHSH, CDR2 LQKENI. CDR3 length equals 13 residues. In the study's own analysis: Cell counts per sample came from amplifying reference gene primers. Sequencing was performed with immunoSEQ multiplex PCR; in TCRdb, only in-frame clones are kept and a portion is missing. V, J and clone size derive from that table, while D and trimming were established from the DNA sequence. The sample has about 140,000 clones, roughly 84% seen once.

This receptor was identified in a young man with COVID-19, enrolled during active disease. J is TRBJ2-1 and V is TRBV18; maybe TRBD1 (5 bases). The sample was peripheral blood. CDR3 sequence reads: CASSPGQNNEQFF. In DNA, the CDR3 is TGTGCCAGCTCACCGGGGCAGAACAATGAGCAGTTCTTC. The complete variable domain, with remaining parts taken from reference TRBV18 and TRBJ2-1, reads NAGVMQNPRHLVRRRGQEARLRCSPMKGHSHVYWYRQLPEEGLKFMVYLQKENIIDESGMPKERFSAEFPKEGPSILRIQQVVRGDSAAYFCASSPGQNNEQFFGPGTRLTVL.